A selection of T cell receptor beta chains follows, all from one sample in a study of T cell responses to AZD1222 COVID-19 vaccine. Method: immunoSEQ multiplex PCR; TCRdb's copy keeps in-frame clones and lacks some. The profile shows about 54,000 clones, 80% to 90% of them singletons. The sample was peripheral blood, taken 28 days after the second AZD1222 dose. The receptor set was obtained from an adult who received the AZD1222 COVID-19 vaccine. Both conserved end residues are part of each CDR3. D genes are given only for firm matches. Clone size is stated in some rows and not others, as once, few, many or a class when expanded.

j_call,v_call,clone_size,d_call,cdr3_aa,cdr3_nt
TRBJ1-5,TRBV19,.,TRBD1,CASTYPGQGEQPQHF,TGTGCCAGTACTTACCCGGGGCAGGGGGAGCAGCCCCAGCATTTT
TRBJ1-2,TRBV5-3,.,.,CARSSGQYYGYTF,TGTGCCAGAAGCTCCGGACAGTACTATGGCTACACCTTC
TRBJ1-2,TRBV21-1,.,.,CASSKALKNRGGYTF,TGTGCCAGCAGCAAAGCTCTCAAAAACAGGGGAGGCTACACCTTC
TRBJ2-1,TRBV15,.,TRBD2,CATQAKNLAGGPSNEQFF,TGTGCCACCCAAGCCAAAAACCTAGCGGGAGGGCCTAGTAATGAGCAGTTCTTC
TRBJ2-2,TRBV12-5,.,TRBD2,CASGLVGLAGGTGELFF,TGTGCTAGTGGTTTGGTTGGACTAGCGGGAGGGACCGGGGAGCTGTTTTTT
TRBJ1-2,TRBV27,once,.,CASSSRRQTDGYTF,TGTGCCAGCAGTTCCCGACGGCAGACTGACGGCTACACCTTC
TRBJ2-2,TRBV5-4,.,TRBD2,CASSPGLAVNTGELFF,TGTGCCAGCAGCCCGGGACTAGCGGTGAACACCGGGGAGCTGTTTTTT
TRBJ2-3,TRBV5-1,.,TRBD2,CASSRSGGLAGFEDTQYF,TGCGCCAGCAGCCGAAGCGGGGGACTAGCGGGATTTGAAGATACGCAGTATTTT
TRBJ2-2,TRBV7-2,.,TRBD2,CASSFALAGTGELFF,TGTGCCAGCAGCTTCGCTCTAGCGGGAACCGGGGAGCTGTTTTTT
TRBJ2-2,TRBV11-3,.,.,CASSSQGTGELFF,TGTGCCAGCAGCTCCCAAGGCACCGGGGAGCTGTTTTTT
TRBJ2-2,TRBV11-2,.,.,CASSLERGGELFF,TGTGCCAGCAGCTTAGAGCGGGGTGGGGAGCTGTTTTTT
TRBJ1-1,TRBV18,.,.,CASSPEGVNTEAFF,TGTGCCAGCTCACCGGAGGGCGTGAACACTGAAGCTTTCTTT
TRBJ2-1,TRBV3-1/TRBV3-2,.,TRBD2,CASSLLADYSYNEQFF,TGTGCCAGCAGCCTACTAGCGGACTATTCCTACAATGAGCAGTTCTTC
TRBJ2-1,TRBV4-2,.,TRBD2,CASSQDSGSSYNEQFF,TGTGCCAGCAGCCAAGATAGCGGGTCCTCCTACAATGAGCAGTTCTTC
TRBJ1-4,TRBV6-2/TRBV6-3,.,.,CASSYSRIANEKLFF,TGTGCCAGCAGTTACTCGAGAATTGCGAATGAAAAACTGTTTTTT
TRBJ2-1,TRBV15,.,TRBD2,CATSLAGEGNEQFF,TGTGCCACCAGTCTAGCGGGAGAGGGGAATGAGCAGTTCTTC
TRBJ2-3,TRBV10-3,.,TRBD2,CAIGEASGPTDTQYF,TGTGCCATCGGTGAAGCTAGCGGCCCCACAGATACGCAGTATTTT
TRBJ2-7,TRBV7-8,many,.,CASSLVTRDEQYF,TGTGCCAGCAGCTTAGTAACCAGGGACGAGCAGTACTTC
TRBJ2-1,TRBV27,.,.,CASSLRWTVYNEQFF,TGTGCCAGCAGTTTACGGTGGACAGTCTACAATGAGCAGTTCTTC
TRBJ2-2,TRBV9,.,.,CASSDSAGELFF,TGTGCCAGTTCAGATTCGGCCGGGGAGCTGTTTTTT
TRBJ1-5,TRBV28,once,.,CASSSHQSNQPQHF,TGTGCCAGCAGTTCCCATCAAAGCAATCAGCCCCAGCATTTT